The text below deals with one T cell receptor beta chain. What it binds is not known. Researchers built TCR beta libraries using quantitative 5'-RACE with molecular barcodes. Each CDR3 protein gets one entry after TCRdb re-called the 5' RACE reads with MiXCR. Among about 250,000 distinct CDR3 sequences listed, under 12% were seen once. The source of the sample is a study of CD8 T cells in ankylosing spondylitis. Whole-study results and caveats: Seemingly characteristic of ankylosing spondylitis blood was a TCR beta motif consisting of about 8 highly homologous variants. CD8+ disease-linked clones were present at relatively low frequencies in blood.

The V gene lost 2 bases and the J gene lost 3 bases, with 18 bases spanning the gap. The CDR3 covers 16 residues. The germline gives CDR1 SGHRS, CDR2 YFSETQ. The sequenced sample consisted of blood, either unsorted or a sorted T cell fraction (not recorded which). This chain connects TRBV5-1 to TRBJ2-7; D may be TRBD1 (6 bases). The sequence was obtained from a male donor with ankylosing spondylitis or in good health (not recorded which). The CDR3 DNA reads TGCGCCAGCAGCTTTATGGGGGCAGCTATTGACTACGAGCAGTACTTC. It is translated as CASSFMGAAIDYEQYF.